What follows are 15 T cell receptor beta chains derived from one specimen sequenced in a study of T cells in Graves' hyperthyroidism and ophthalmopathy. The investigators amplified TCR beta CDR3 regions from RNA transcripts. First-round RT-PCR targeting the TCR CDR3 was performed with the HTBI primer set. One entry per CDR3 protein results from TCRdb running MiXCR on the multiplex PCR reads. The sample records roughly 290,000 distinct CDR3 sequences, about 14% being singletons. Sequencing used blood. Receptors were obtained from a woman in her thirties with Graves' hyperthyroidism that later progressed to Graves' ophthalmopathy.

This clonotype has at least ten counts. The rearrangement joins TRBV20-1 to TRBJ1-1; TRBD1 agrees at 9 bases. Losses at the gene ends were 4 bases for V and 5 bases for J; bases not matched to a gene: 5. The CDR3 has 13 amino acids. Germline V CDR1 and CDR2: DFQATT, SNEGSKA (reference sequence). The CDR3 sequence: CSAKQGADTEAFF. CDR3 nucleotide sequence: TGCAGTGCTAAACAGGGGGCAGATACTGAAGCTTTCTTT.

This clonotype came up a few times. CDR3: CATSSVGETQYF. The CDR3 DNA is TGTGCCACCAGCAGTGTTGGAGAGACCCAGTACTTC. The genes are TRBV15 and TRBJ2-5; D is undetermined. This CDR3 comprises 12 residues. Trimming removed 3 bases from V and 4 bases from J, with 6 bases in between. CDR1 LNHNV and CDR2 YYDKDF come from the germline V gene (reference sequence).

The CDR3 region has the DNA TGTGCCAGCAGCCCAGGGGGGTCTAGCGGTTTCTACGAGCAGTACTTC. This sequence encodes CASSPGGSSGFYEQYF. The rearrangement links TRBV5-5 to TRBJ2-7; D may correspond to TRBD1 or TRBD2 (7 bases each). Germline-derived CDR1 and CDR2 are SGHKS and YYEKEE (reference sequence). Deletions cut 4 bases from V and 3 bases from J, with 20 bases between. The CDR3 runs to 16 residues. Based on the CDR3 plus reference TRBV5-5 and TRBJ2-7, the full variable domain is DAGVTQSPTHLIKTRGQQVTLRCSPISGHKSVSWYQQVLGQGPQFIFQYYEKEERGRGNFPDRFSARQFPNYSSELNVNALLLGDSALYLCASSPGGSSGFYEQYFGPGTRLTVT.

This clonotype was seen a handful of times. The V gene is TRBV4-2, the J gene TRBJ2-1, with TRBD2 matching over 9 bases. The CDR3 is 16 residues long. The V gene end was trimmed by 0 bases and the J gene end by 4 bases; junction bases not matched to a gene: 4. Looked up from germline, CDR1 is LGHNA and CDR2 is YNFKEQ. The CDR3 nucleotides read TGTGCCAGCAGCCAAGAAGGAACTAGCGGGTACAATGAGCAGTTCTTC. This gives the protein CASSQEGTSGYNEQFF.

The V and J genes are TRBV4-1 and TRBJ2-1; TRBD2 matches at 15 bases. This CDR3 is 20 amino acids long. Germline loops: CDR1 MGHRA, CDR2 YSYEKL. Unmatched junction bases numbered 7, after V lost 0 bases and J lost 1 base. The CDR3 sequence is CASSQDGGLAGGLSYNEQFF. DNA for the CDR3: TGCGCCAGCAGCCAAGATGGGGGACTAGCGGGAGGCCTGTCCTACAATGAGCAGTTCTTC.

This clonotype was recorded at least ten times. A read error may produce the germline difference seen at one junction end. The rearrangement links TRBV20-1 to TRBJ2-1; D gene unclear. The CDR3 contains 15 residues. The germline gives CDR1 DFQATT, CDR2 SNEGSKA (reference sequence). CDR3 DNA: TGCAGTGCTCGAGACGGGTCCGGCTCCTACAATGAGCAGTTCTTC. This translates into CSARDGSGSYNEQFF.

This clonotype was detected many times. This rearrangement joins TRBV20-1 to TRBJ2-1; 14 bases match TRBD2. V gave up 4 bases and J gave up 0 bases; unmatched junction bases: 5. Germline CDR1 is DFQATT and CDR2 is SNEGSKA (reference sequence). The CDR3 sequence is 17 residues long. The CDR3 coding sequence is TGCAGTGCTAATAGACTAGCGGGGGGGAGCTCCTACAATGAGCAGTTCTTC. Its translation: CSANRLAGGSSYNEQFF.

This clonotype was recorded many times. The V call is TRBV20-1, the J call TRBJ1-5; no clear D. Trimming took 1 base from V and 4 from J, leaving 8 bases between them. The germline V gene has CDR1 DFQATT and CDR2 SNEGSKA (reference sequence). This CDR3 has 13 residues. Here the CDR3 reads CSARVAGNQPQHF. The CDR3 nucleotides read TGCAGTGCTAGAGTGGCAGGTAATCAGCCCCAGCATTTT.

With respect to this clonotype: It is unclear where the CDR3 begins or ends on the DNA, so no DNA is shown, and the CDR3 is as TCRdb lists it. V gene TRBV20-1 combines with J gene TRBJ2-2; the D call of TRBD2 is as the table states it, not checked on the DNA. Termini included, the CDR3 measures 14 amino acids. Germline CDR1 DFQATT, CDR2 SNEGSKA (reference sequence). The CDR3 sequence: CSARGTSPGWSCFF.

The V call is TRBV20-1, the J call TRBJ1-5, with 7 bases aligning to TRBD1. The CDR3 totals 15 residues. With 6 bases clipped from V and 7 bases from J, the junction kept 15 bases outside the gene matches. Germline values: CDR1 DFQATT, CDR2 SNEGSKA (reference sequence). In DNA form, the CDR3 reads TGCAGTGCAACGAACCCACCGGGACAGAGACAGCCCCAGCATTTT. It translates to CSATNPPGQRQPQHF.

The chain combines TRBV11-2 with TRBJ1-1; D perhaps matches TRBD1 (5 bases). V was trimmed by 5 bases and J by 8 bases, leaving 12 bases between them. The CDR3 contains 12 residues. Germline CDR1 reads SGHAT; CDR2 reads FQNNGV. CDR3 sequence (DNA): TGTGCCAGCAGCCGCCCAGGGAGGGAAGCTTTCTTT. Translation gives CASSRPGREAFF. Based on the CDR3 plus reference TRBV11-2 and TRBJ1-1, the full variable domain is EAGVAQSPRYKIIEKRQSVAFWCNPISGHATLYWYQQILGQGPKLLIQFQNNGVVDDSQLPKDRFSAERLKGVDSTLKIQPAKLEDSAVYLCASSRPGREAFFGQGTRLTVV.

At least ten counts were recorded for this clonotype. The V and J genes are TRBV18 and TRBJ2-3; D is ambiguous. Trimming took off 2 bases at V and 2 bases at J, with 2 bases between the two ends. Per the germline V gene, CDR1 is KGHSH and CDR2 is LQKENI. This CDR3 has 12 residues. The CDR3 bases are TGTGCCAGCTCACCAAACACAGATACGCAGTATTTT. Its translation: CASSPNTDTQYF.

At least ten counts were recorded for this clonotype. The chain couples TRBV30 to TRBJ2-7; D is undetermined. Germline CDR1 is GTSNPN and CDR2 is SVGIG (reference sequence). This CDR3 region has 13 residues. The V end lost 3 bases, the J end lost 5 bases, and 14 bases lay between the germline ends. CDR3 nucleotide sequence: TGTGCCTGGAGGGTGGGAAGGCAACACGAGCAGTACTTC. It is translated as CAWRVGRQHEQYF.

In this sample, this clonotype turned up many times. The CDR3 reads CASSLTGTSGSGEQYF. The CDR3 nucleotides are TGTGCCAGCAGTCTGACCGGGACTAGCGGGAGTGGCGAGCAGTACTTC. The V and J genes are TRBV27 and TRBJ2-7; 14 bases line up with TRBD2. Germline V gives CDR1 MNHEY, CDR2 SMNVEV (reference sequence). Germline trimming cut 5 bases from V and 6 bases from J; bases unmatched to any gene: 9. CDR3 size: 16 residues.

This clonotype was counted ten times or more. The chain carries TRBV2 and TRBJ1-1; the D gene is possibly TRBD1 (5 bases). The CDR3 is made up of 12 amino acids. Germline CDR1 and CDR2: SNHLY and FYNNEI. Trimming shortened V by 7 bases and J by 1 base, and 7 bases separated the two germline ends. CDR3 in DNA: TGTGCCAGCACAGGGCAGAACACTGAAGCTTTCTTT. Protein: CASTGQNTEAFF.